Listed here are 21 T cell receptor beta chains from one sample, sequenced in a study of blood T cell repertoires in COVID-19. Libraries were prepared by immunoSEQ multiplex PCR; TCRdb keeps only in-frame clonotypes and omits some of them. This table holds roughly 130,000 clones, around 83% found once. Input material: PBMCs or T cells enriched from blood (not recorded which). All receptors come from a woman aged 25 to 39 who had recovered from COVID-19.

The J gene is TRBJ1-2, the V gene TRBV24-1; D remains ambiguous. There are 19 residues in the CDR3. The V end lost 0 bases, the J end lost 4 bases, and 23 bases lay between the germline ends. The V gene's germline CDR1 is KGHDR and CDR2 SFDVKD. The CDR3 nucleotides are TGTGCCACCAGTGATTTGGATCCTGGAAGACCGGACGGGGTCTATGGCTACACCTTC. Translation: CATSDLDPGRPDGVYGYTF.

The V gene is TRBV27, the J gene TRBJ1-2, with 7 nucleotides matching TRBD1. The CDR3 runs to 17 residues. The germline V gene has CDR1 MNHEY and CDR2 SMNVEV (reference sequence). J gave up 8 bases and V 2 bases, and 17 bases lay outside the gene matches. The CDR3 reads CASSLGWARDRVGGYTF. The CDR3 nucleotides read TGTGCCAGCAGTTTAGGGTGGGCCCGAGACAGGGTGGGCGGCTACACCTTC.

CDR3 nucleotides: TGCGCCAGCAGCTCCGTAGGGGAGGGGGGCAATGAGCAGTTCTTC. As protein: CASSSVGEGGNEQFF. J is TRBJ2-1 and V is TRBV5-1, with D perhaps TRBD2 (7 bases). Looked up from germline, CDR1 is SGHRS and CDR2 is YFSETQ. The CDR3 extends over 15 amino acids. V lost 3 bases and J 6 bases, leaving 16 bases between the germline ends.

The rearrangement links TRBV6-2 or TRBV6-3 to TRBJ2-7; a weak D match, TRBD1 (6 bases). The V end was cut by 6 bases, the J end by 6 bases, with 18 bases between. The CDR3 loop spans 14 amino acids. Germline CDR1 reads MNHEY; CDR2 reads SVGEGT. CDR3 region: CASSLQGAALEQYF. For the CDR3, the DNA is TGTGCCAGCAGCTTACAGGGAGCCGCCCTCGAGCAGTACTTC.

This clone was seen more than once but under ten times. The genes are TRBV7-3 and TRBJ1-6; 9 bases agree with TRBD1. This CDR3 has 16 residues. Germline-derived CDR1 and CDR2 are SGHTA and FQGTGA. Trimming at V came to 3 bases and at J to 7 bases, leaving 7 bases not matched to a gene. This chain's CDR3 is CASSLGHRGQNSPLHF. As DNA, the CDR3 is TGTGCCAGCAGCTTGGGCCACAGGGGGCAGAATTCACCCCTCCACTTT.

This chain uses TRBV4-2 with TRBJ1-2, with TRBD1 matching 7 bases. The V gene end was trimmed by 1 base and the J gene end by 2 bases; junction bases not matched to a gene: 4. This CDR3 spans 15 amino acids. CDR1 and CDR2 (germline): LGHNA, YNFKEQ. CDR3 protein: CASSQGGQSNYGYTF. The CDR3, as DNA: TGTGCCAGCAGCCAAGGGGGACAGTCGAACTATGGCTACACCTTC.

This chain joins TRBV6-5 and TRBJ1-1, with 7 bases identical to TRBD1. V shed 2 bases and J 0 bases; nucleotides not matched to a gene: 3. Looked up from germline, CDR1 is MNHEY and CDR2 is SVGAGI. This CDR3 is built from 15 residues. The CDR3 nucleotides are TGTGCCAGCAGTTACCAACAGGGGTTGAACACTGAAGCTTTCTTT. Translating it yields CASSYQQGLNTEAFF.

V and J are TRBV6-1 and TRBJ2-2; TRBD2 matches at 12 bases. Per germline, CDR1 MNHNS and CDR2 SASEGT. The junction had 1 base not matched to a gene; V was cut back by 2 bases and J by 6 bases. The CDR3 contains 15 residues. The CDR3 sequence is CASSELAGGPGELFF. CDR3 sequence (DNA): TGTGCCAGCAGTGAACTAGCGGGAGGGCCCGGGGAGCTGTTTTTT.

This clone turned up a few times. This chain connects TRBV3-1 (or the pseudogene TRBV3-2) to TRBJ1-5; 8 bases align to TRBD1. Unmatched junction bases numbered 4, after V lost 1 base and J lost 2 bases. The CDR3 runs to 16 residues. Germline V gives CDR1 LGHDT, CDR2 YNNKEL (reference sequence). In nucleotides, the CDR3 is TGTGCCAGCAGCCAAGGATGGGGACAGGGCAATCAGCCCCAGCATTTT. Residues: CASSQGWGQGNQPQHF.

The chain uses TRBV4-3 and TRBJ2-1, with 8 bases lining up with TRBD2. After removal of 0 bases from V and 2 bases from J, the junction contained 6 bases not matched to a gene. CDR1 and CDR2 (germline): LGHNA, YSLEER. The CDR3 runs to 17 residues. CDR3 region: CASSQELAAGAYNEQFF. The CDR3 coding sequence is TGCGCCAGCAGCCAAGAACTGGCAGCGGGGGCCTACAATGAGCAGTTCTTC.

This chain uses TRBV5-4 with TRBJ2-7, with a tentative D call TRBD2 (7 bases). Trimming cost V 4 bases and J 3 bases, with 26 bases left between them. The CDR3 is 18 amino acids. Germline values: CDR1 SGHNT, CDR2 YYREEE (reference sequence). DNA for the CDR3: TGTGCCAGCAGCCGAGGGGATCCGGGGGGCGCAAAGTTCTACGAGCAGTACTTC. Amino acid sequence: CASSRGDPGGAKFYEQYF. Supplemented by reference TRBV5-4 and TRBJ2-7, the full variable domain reads ETGVTQSPTHLIKTRGQQVTLRCSSQSGHNTVSWYQQALGQGPQFIFQYYREEENGRGNFPPRFSGLQFPNYSSELNVNALELDDSALYLCASSRGDPGGAKFYEQYFGPGTRLTVT.

This chain connects TRBV28 to TRBJ1-5, with D possibly being TRBD1 (5 bases). The V and J ends lost 3 bases and 6 bases respectively, with 15 bases between them. The CDR3 covers 15 residues. Germline V gene data show CDR1 as MDHEN and CDR2 as SYDVKM. CDR3 bases: TGTGCCAGCAGTTTGGTTGGGGAGGGGACTCAGCCCCAGCATTTT. It encodes CASSLVGEGTQPQHF.

This chain uses TRBV23-1 with TRBJ2-1; 8 bases fit TRBD1. TRBV23-1 has ORF status, its function being uncertain. The V segment lost 4 bases and the J segment 1 base; nucleotides outside the gene matches: 6. There are 16 residues in the CDR3. CDR3 DNA: TGCGCCAGCAGTCGCCCGGACAGGGCTTCCTACAATGAGCAGTTCTTC. It translates to CASSRPDRASYNEQFF.

The chain is built from TRBV30 and TRBJ1-5; no clear D. Between the trimmed V and J ends, which lost 0 bases and 4 bases, there was a span of 13 bases. This CDR3 contains 15 residues. Germline V gene sequence: CDR1 GTSNPN, CDR2 SVGIG (reference sequence). CDR3 loop: CAWSVSGWSNQPQHF. In DNA form, the CDR3 reads TGTGCCTGGAGTGTATCAGGTTGGTCAAATCAGCCCCAGCATTTT.

The V gene is TRBV19, the J gene TRBJ2-4; 7 positions agree with TRBD2. The CDR3 loop spans 16 amino acids. V lost 7 bases, J lost 0 bases, and 9 bases stayed unmatched. CDR1 is LNHDA and CDR2 is SQIVND in the germline V gene (reference sequence). The CDR3, as DNA: TGTGCCAGTACCTCTCGGGGGGTTCTAGCCAAAAACATTCAGTACTTC. This translates into CASTSRGVLAKNIQYF.

The chain links TRBV11-1 to TRBJ2-3; maybe TRBD2 (7 bases). Germline V gene sequence: CDR1 SGHAT, CDR2 FQDESV (reference sequence). The ends were cut back, 5 bases at V and 2 bases at J, with 17 bases in the middle. This CDR3 is 16 amino acids long. CDR3 residues: CASSPIGGHTTDTQYF. In DNA, the CDR3 is TGTGCCAGCAGCCCTATCGGGGGGCACACCACAGATACGCAGTATTTT. The complete variable domain, with remaining parts taken from reference TRBV11-1 and TRBJ2-3, reads EAEVAQSPRYKITEKSQAVAFWCDPISGHATLYWYRQILGQGPELLVQFQDESVVDDSQLPKDRFSAERLKGVDSTLKIQPAELGDSAMYLCASSPIGGHTTDTQYFGPGTRLTVL.

V usage is TRBV7-2 and J usage is TRBJ1-1; TRBD1 matches at 9 bases. Germline V lookup: CDR1 SGHTA, CDR2 FQGNSA. This CDR3 has 15 amino acids. The ends lost 2 bases at V and 3 bases at J; junction bases unmatched: 4. The CDR3 DNA follows: TGTGCCAGCAGCTTAACGACAGGGGGGGACACTGAAGCTTTCTTT. The encoded protein is CASSLTTGGDTEAFF. Supplemented by reference TRBV7-2 and TRBJ1-1, the full variable domain reads GAGVSQSPSNKVTEKGKDVELRCDPISGHTALYWYRQSLGQGLEFLIYFQGNSAPDKSGLPSDRFSAERTGGSVSTLTIQRTQQEDSAVYLCASSLTTGGDTEAFFGQGTRLTVV.

This rearrangement joins TRBV7-9 to TRBJ2-2; D gene unclear. Germline CDR1 SEHNR, CDR2 FQNEAQ (reference sequence). Trimming shortened V by 4 bases and J by 4 bases, and 10 bases separated the two germline ends. CDR3 size: 14 residues. The CDR3 DNA sequence: TGTGCCAGCAGCTCCTCCCTCTCCACCGGGGAGCTGTTTTTT. Its translation is CASSSSLSTGELFF.

The chain has TRBV21-1 and TRBJ1-2; TRBD1, the table's D call, lacks a check against the DNA. TRBV21-1 is designated a pseudogene. The CDR3 is made up of 12 amino acids. DNA for the CDR3: TGTGCCGGCGACAGGGGAATCTCTGGCTACACCTTC. It is translated as CAGDRGISGYTF.

This chain links TRBV18 with TRBJ1-1; a weak D match, TRBD1 (6 bases). Germline CDR1 and CDR2: KGHSH and LQKENI. Trimming took 5 bases from V and 3 from J, leaving 13 bases between them. This CDR3 is 14 amino acids long. CDR3 protein: CASSNRDGDTEAFF. For the CDR3, the DNA is TGTGCCAGCTCAAACAGGGATGGGGACACTGAAGCTTTCTTT. Full variable domain (outside the CDR3, taken from reference TRBV18 and TRBJ1-1): NAGVMQNPRHLVRRRGQEARLRCSPMKGHSHVYWYRQLPEEGLKFMVYLQKENIIDESGMPKERFSAEFPKEGPSILRIQQVVRGDSAAYFCASSNRDGDTEAFFGQGTRLTVV.

The V gene is TRBV24-1, the J gene TRBJ1-1; 7 nucleotides line up with TRBD1. The CDR3 is made up of 13 amino acids. The germline gives CDR1 KGHDR, CDR2 SFDVKD. J gave up 8 bases and V 5 bases, and 7 bases lay outside the gene matches. The CDR3 bases are TGTGCCACCAGTGCCCCGGTAGGGGGCGAAGCTTTCTTT. Encoded protein: CATSAPVGGEAFF.